This entry features one T cell receptor (beta chain) sequence. Participants were placed into cohorts based on the clinical history they reported. The sample is drawn from a study of blood T cell repertoires in COVID-19. Background on the study: Sites in the United States, Italy and Spain provided acute and convalescent COVID-19 samples. PBMCs, B-cell-depleted T cells, or T cells were the source of the cDNA or gDNA that made up the material.

Trimming shortened V by 0 bases and J by 2 bases, and 11 bases separated the two germline ends. CDR1 and CDR2 (germline): SGDLS, YYNGEE. This CDR3 contains 15 residues. Assay used: immunoSEQ multiplex PCR; TCRdb lists only in-frame clones, some missing. The sample records about 210,000 clones, approximately 86% being singletons. The chain has TRBV9 and TRBJ1-1; tentative D call: TRBD1 (6 bases). This TCR was recovered from a woman aged 25-40 years who had been exposed to COVID-19. Material for sequencing was PBMCs or T cells enriched from blood (not recorded which). CDR3 sequence reads: CASSVEGQSNTEAFF. The CDR3 region has the DNA TGTGCCAGCAGCGTAGAAGGACAGTCTAACACTGAAGCTTTCTTT.